This TCR beta chain originates from a study of cytomegalovirus exposure and HLA in healthy donors. The overall study: Earlier, 100 million to 120 million unique TCR beta sequences were recovered from around 190 million T cells by an analysis. From HLA-typed donors, an early data release held tens of millions of unique TCRs. Study outcomes and limitations: Fewer N-insertions than the roughly 630-donor mean were reportedly shown by an Asian-associated ancestry cluster in a later analysis. Earlier findings revealed that most TCR beta V segments proved productive either about 87% or about 30% of the time.

The PCR used 60 Vbeta and 13 Jbeta primers. Sequenced by immunoSEQ multiplex PCR; TCRdb stores in-frame clones only, minus some. The data show 100,000 to 150,000 clones, around 67% seen once. To note about this clone: Its target is not known.

Sequencing was carried out using PBMCs. The clonotype was recovered from a man aged 55-75 years in good health and CMV-seropositive.

DNA of the CDR3: TGTGCCAGCAGCCCCAACGCAGGGTTCGATGAGCAGTTCTTC. Amino acid sequence: CASSPNAGFDEQFF. The genes are TRBV7-3 and TRBJ2-1; a weak D match, TRBD1 (5 bases). Germline CDR1 and CDR2: SGHTA and FQGTGA. The CDR3 is made up of 14 amino acids. V dropped 5 bases and J dropped 8 bases, with 16 bases sitting between them.